This T cell receptor beta chain was captured by sequencing in a study of blood T cell repertoires in COVID-19. Study-wide background: Acute-phase and convalescent COVID-19 samples originated in the United States, Italy and Spain. The cDNA or gDNA used as material had been derived from T cells, B-cell-depleted T cells, or PBMCs.

Germline V lookup: CDR1 KGHSH, CDR2 LQKENI. This CDR3 has 17 residues. J lost 3 bases, V lost 3 bases, and 9 bases had no gene match. How the authors handled the data: Reference gene primers were amplified, and this amplification served to estimate nucleated cell counts. Repertoires were generated with immunoSEQ multiplex PCR, while TCRdb's copy carries only in-frame clones and drops some. V and J calls and clone size are copied from that table; D and trimming were computed from the DNA. The sample consists of 160,000 or so clones, 80% of them appearing once. The source material was peripheral blood. The receptor's source is a man aged 60 to 75 with acute or convalescent COVID-19. V usage is TRBV18 and J usage is TRBJ1-5; TRBD1 aligns across 9 bases. The CDR3 loop reads CASSPVGGTGINQPQHF. The CDR3 coding sequence is TGTGCCAGCTCACCCGTCGGGGGGACAGGGATCAATCAGCCCCAGCATTTT.